Sequencing of this TCR beta chain was carried out in a study of blood T cells in healthy people across ages. Study results and limitations: As naive T cell percentage varied, TCR beta diversity correlated strongly with it. It was the long-lived donors that had more naive CD4+ cells and higher diversity than aged donors.

A word on this clonotype: Its antigen is currently unknown.

Donation came from healthy Caucasian individuals in Russia who were aged 6 to 90. The CDR3 length is 13 residues. Germline lookup yields CDR1 SNHLY and CDR2 FYNNEI. V lost 3 bases and J lost 7, with 13 bases in between. For the second PCR, which ran for 7 to 11 cycles, a sample-barcoded 5' primer and a J-beta primer mix were used. TCRdb independently ran MiXCR on the 5' RACE reads; one entry per CDR3 protein. The sample holds more than 500,000 distinct CDR3 sequences, approximately 26% seen once. This sample was also put to use in a study of T cells of mothers and their children. This second report adds: Mothers gave over 9 million TCR beta CDR3 reads each, and children several million each.

This chain links TRBV2 with TRBJ2-7, with TRBD2 as a possible D gene (6 bases). The sequenced sample was blood. The TCR was taken from a boy aged 2-15 years in good health. The CDR3: CASSEGGWREQYF. As DNA, the CDR3 is TGTGCCAGCAGTGAGGGGGGATGGAGGGAGCAGTACTTC.